A single sample is the source of the 9 T cell receptor beta chains below, sequenced in a study of molecular identifiers for immune sequencing clone quantification. Each CDR3 protein gets one entry after TCRdb re-called the PCR reads with MiXCR. The sample lists some 70,000 distinct CDR3 sequences; around 18% were seen once. Specimen: naive CD8+ T cells from blood, with Jurkat cell RNA spiked in. Sample subset: FACS-sorted CD8+CD4-CCR7+CD45RA+ naive T cells. The source is a human donor in good health. Some libraries in this study had Jurkat cell RNA spiked in.

This clonotype was recorded many times. The chain combines TRBV25-1 with TRBJ2-7; 15 positions agree with TRBD2. Looked up from germline, CDR1 is MGHDK and CDR2 is SYGVNS. V gave up 3 bases and J gave up 7 bases; unmatched junction bases: 10. This CDR3 has 17 amino acids. The CDR3 region is CASSEGLAGGPGGEQYF. The CDR3 DNA is TGTGCCAGCAGTGAGGGACTAGCGGGAGGCCCCGGAGGAGAGCAGTACTTC.

This clonotype was counted at least ten times. The chain recombines TRBV7-9 with TRBJ1-5; no clear D gene. Germline CDR1 SEHNR, CDR2 FQNEAQ (reference sequence). The CDR3 has 12 residues. With 1 base removed from V and 9 bases from J, the gap between germline ends came to 7 bases. This chain's CDR3 is CASSLGVSPQHF. The DNA of the CDR3 is TGTGCCAGCAGCTTAGGGGTATCGCCCCAGCATTTT.

This clonotype was picked up a small number of times. V usage is TRBV7-2 and J usage is TRBJ1-6; D not resolved. With 5 bases removed from V and 6 bases from J, the gap between germline ends came to 5 bases. The CDR3 is made up of 12 amino acids. The germline CDR1 and CDR2 sequences are SGHTA and FQGNSA. The chain's CDR3 is CASSRFNSPLHF. In nucleotides, the CDR3 is TGTGCCAGCAGCCGGTTTAATTCACCCCTCCACTTT. Using reference TRBV7-2 and TRBJ1-6 for the parts outside the CDR3, the full variable domain is GAGVSQSPSNKVTEKGKDVELRCDPISGHTALYWYRQSLGQGLEFLIYFQGNSAPDKSGLPSDRFSAERTGGSVSTLTIQRTQQEDSAVYLCASSRFNSPLHFGNGTRLTVT.

About this clonotype: With a much larger clone just one base away, this may be a read error. This rearrangement joins TRBV7-8 to TRBJ2-2; D is ambiguous. The CDR3 is 14 amino acids. Germline assignment: CDR1 SGHVS and CDR2 FQNEAQ. The DNA of the CDR3 is TGTGCCAGCAGGTGGACCGAGAACACCGAGGAGCTGTTTTTT. Its translation is CASRWTENTEELFF.

This clonotype showed up many times. This sequence joins TRBV28 and TRBJ2-3, with unresolved D. This CDR3 comprises 16 residues. Trimming removed 1 base at V and 0 bases at J, with 11 bases between. Per the germline V gene, CDR1 is MDHEN and CDR2 is SYDVKM. The DNA of the CDR3 is TGTGCCAGCAGTTTATTCCGAGGAACTAGCACAGATACGCAGTATTTT. This gives the protein CASSLFRGTSTDTQYF. Together with reference TRBV28 and TRBJ2-3, the CDR3 gives the full variable domain: DVKVTQSSRYLVKRTGEKVFLECVQDMDHENMFWYRQDPGLGLRLIYFSYDVKMKEKGDIPEGYSVSREKKERFSLILESASTNQTSMYLCASSLFRGTSTDTQYFGPGTRLTVL.

This clonotype was recorded at least ten times. The chain joins TRBV6-1 to TRBJ2-3; TRBD2 aligns across 12 bases. Trimming removed 2 bases from V and 3 bases from J; junction bases left unmatched: 3. CDR1 and CDR2 from the germline V gene are MNHNS and SASEGT. This CDR3 spans 16 amino acids. This CDR3 is CASSEWGTSGTDTQYF. The CDR3 DNA follows: TGTGCCAGCAGTGAATGGGGGACTAGCGGGACAGATACGCAGTATTTT.

This clonotype was observed many times. The chain employs TRBV29-1 and TRBJ2-5, with a tentative D call TRBD1 (6 bases). From germline, CDR1 is SQVTM and CDR2 ANQGSEA. V shed 2 bases and J shed 5 bases, with 21 bases lying between them. The CDR3 totals 16 residues. The CDR3, as DNA: TGCAGCGTTGAACCTACGGACAGCCCCTGGAGGGAGACCCAGTACTTC. Translation: CSVEPTDSPWRETQYF.

Note on this clonotype: One end of the junction does not line up with germline, which may come from a read error. The gene calls are TRBV20-1 and TRBJ2-7; 9 bases are a match to TRBD2. CDR3 size: 17 residues. The germline CDR1 and CDR2 sequences are DFQATT and SNEGSKA (reference sequence). CDR3 sequence reads: CSARDWGSGSTSYGQYF. Here the CDR3 DNA reads TGCAGTGCTAGGGATTGGGGTAGCGGGAGTACCTCCTACGGGCAGTACTTC.

This clonotype was observed at least ten times. The rearrangement uses TRBV10-3 and TRBJ1-1; D gene unclear. The germline V gene has CDR1 ENHRY and CDR2 SYGVKD. This CDR3 is built from 14 residues. The ends were cut back, 7 bases at V and 0 bases at J, with 12 bases in the middle. In nucleotides, the CDR3 is TGTGCCATCAAGGCGGGGTTCATGAACACTGAAGCTTTCTTT. It encodes CAIKAGFMNTEAFF.